The rows below give T cell receptor beta chains drawn from one sample of a study of T cells in tuberculosis. The assay was immunoSEQ multiplex PCR, and TCRdb's table has in-frame clones only and misses some. Of about 33,000 clones in the sample, under 95% were seen once. The specimen was PBMCs. These receptor sequences come from a donor between 10 and 35 years old with latent tuberculosis or without tuberculosis infection. Some clones in this sample may be carry-over from other donors' samples. CDR3s include the opening cysteine and the closing phenylalanine or tryptophan. A D gene is named only where the DNA matches it firmly. Clone size is given for some rows only: seen once, a few or many times, or a class if the clone is expanded.

>TRBJ1-2|TRBD1|.|TRBV9
TGTGCCAGCAGCCCCGAGGACAGGGGAGGCGTATATCGGGGCTACACCTTC
CASSPEDRGGVYRGYTF
>TRBJ1-1|.|.|TRBV28
TGTGCCAGCAGCCGGGACTCCGGGGGAGGGACTGAAGCTTTCTTT
CASSRDSGGGTEAFF
>TRBJ2-3|.|.|TRBV4-1
TGCGCCAGCAGCCAAGTTCTCTCCACAGATACGCAGTATTTT
CASSQVLSTDTQYF
>TRBJ1-4|.|.|TRBV7-6
TGTGCCAGCAGCTTAGGGCGGGCCGATAATGAAAAACTGTTTTTT
CASSLGRADNEKLFF
>TRBJ2-7|.|.|TRBV6-1
TGTGCCAGCAGTCCTCCCCGACAGATCGTCTACGAGCAGTACTTC
CASSPPRQIVYEQYF
>TRBJ2-1|.|.|TRBV15
TGTGCCACCAGCAGTCCCAGTGGGCGGGACTCCTACAATGAGCAGTTCTTC
CATSSPSGRDSYNEQFF
>TRBJ2-7|TRBD1|.|TRBV4-1
TGCGCCAGCAGCCAAGATACGGGGACAGGGCTTGCCGAGCAGTACTTC
CASSQDTGTGLAEQYF
>TRBJ1-1|.|.|TRBV7-9
TGTGCCAGCCACGCCGGGACAATGAACACTGAAGCTTTCTTT
CASHAGTMNTEAFF
>TRBJ2-5|.|.|TRBV5-1
TGCGCCAGCAGCTCCCCTCTCGTACAAGAGACCCAGTACTTC
CASSSPLVQETQYF
>TRBJ2-7|.|.|TRBV5-1
TGCGCCAGCAGCCCGCGACCAGGACAAAACTACGAGCAGTACTTC
CASSPRPGQNYEQYF
>TRBJ1-1|.|.|TRBV7-8
TGTGCCAGCAGCTCCTCCCGGGGGACCGGGACTGAAGCTTTCTTT
CASSSSRGTGTEAFF
>TRBJ1-5|.|.|TRBV15
TGTGCCACCAGCAGAGATCGGGGGGATCAGCCCCAGCATTTT
CATSRDRGDQPQHF
>TRBJ2-7|TRBD1|.|TRBV7-2
TGTGCCAGCAGCGACCCAGGACAGGGGGGCTACGAGCAGTACTTC
CASSDPGQGGYEQYF
>TRBJ1-1|.|.|TRBV6-1
TGTGCCAGCCCTCCAGGGGTAAAAACTGAAGCTTTCTTT
CASPPGVKTEAFF
>TRBJ2-7|.|once|TRBV2
TGTGCCAGCAGTGAAGAGGAGGCCTACTACGAGCAGTACTTC
CASSEEEAYYEQYF
>TRBJ1-1|.|once|TRBV19
TGTGCCAGTAGTATTGCGGGCACTGAAGCTTTCTTT
CASSIAGTEAFF
>TRBJ1-2|.|few|TRBV13
TGTGCCAGCAGCTTAGGAGAGACGACAGTCGGCTACACCTTC
CASSLGETTVGYTF
>TRBJ2-2|.|.|TRBV2
TGTGCCAGCTCGCGTCGAGGCAGGGGTGTGGCCGGGGAGCTGTTTTTT
CASSRRGRGVAGELFF
>TRBJ2-2|TRBD2|.|TRBV5-1
TGCGCCAGCAGTCTTCGGACTAGCGGGGGTTATGGCGGGGAGCTGTTTTTT
CASSLRTSGGYGGELFF
>TRBJ2-7|.|.|TRBV30
TGTGCCTGGAGTCCTAGAGGGGGGGCAGGGGAGCAGTACTTC
CAWSPRGGAGEQYF
>TRBJ1-5|.|.|TRBV28
TGTGCCAGCAGTTTGGGGCAGGGGAATCAGCCCCAGCATTTT
CASSLGQGNQPQHF
>TRBJ2-5|.|.|TRBV30
TGTGCCTGGAGTGGGTCTAGCGCAGAGACCCAGTACTTC
CAWSGSSAETQYF
>TRBJ1-1|TRBD1|.|TRBV27
TGTGCCAGCAGTTTAGGTAAGACAGGGACGAACACTGAAGCTTTCTTT
CASSLGKTGTNTEAFF
>TRBJ1-2|.|.|TRBV15
TGTGCCACCAGCAGAGATCAACAGTCTACTAACTATGGCTACACCTTC
CATSRDQQSTNYGYTF
>TRBJ1-2|.|.|TRBV15
TGTGCCACCAGCAGAGACCTCTCGGATCTCGGAGATGGCTACACCTTC
CATSRDLSDLGDGYTF
>TRBJ1-2|TRBD1|.|TRBV19
TGTGCCAGTAGTCTCCAGGGGGCGCCAGGAGGCTACACCTTC
CASSLQGAPGGYTF
>TRBJ2-3|TRBD2|.|TRBV4-1
TGCGCCAGCAGCCAACTGGTGACTAGCGGGAGGGCCGCCGCAGATACGCAGTATTTT
CASSQLVTSGRAAADTQYF